These 20 T cell receptor beta chains originate from one sample sequenced in a study of T-cell reconstitution after alpha-beta-depleted transplantation in children. The library targeted TCRbeta and was prepared with unique molecular identifiers. From the PCR reads, TCRdb called clonotypes with MiXCR, one entry per CDR3 protein. The sample consists of around 490,000 distinct CDR3 sequences, 11% of them appearing once. The sample consisted of PBMCs, mostly from graft donor cells, taken 180 days after TCRalphabeta/CD19-depleted stem cell transplant. Source of these receptors: a female patient aged 2-15 years who had a stem cell transplant for aplastic anemia, so the T cells may come from the graft donor.

The gene calls are TRBV29-1 and TRBJ1-5; tentative D call: TRBD1 (5 bases). Germline lookup yields CDR1 SQVTM and CDR2 ANQGSEA. The CDR3 runs 14 residues. The V gene lost 6 bases and the J gene lost 4 bases, with 16 bases spanning the gap. This CDR3 reads CSVRSAGMNQPQHF. The CDR3 DNA follows: TGCAGCGTCAGGTCGGCAGGGATGAATCAGCCCCAGCATTTT.

This chain uses TRBV7-2 with TRBJ2-1; weak D call: TRBD2 (5 bases). Germline-derived CDR1 and CDR2 are SGHTA and FQGNSA. V was trimmed by 1 base and J by 2 bases, leaving 12 bases between them. The CDR3 has 16 residues. The CDR3, as DNA: TGTGCCAGCAGCTTAGAGGCGGGCAGACCCTACAATGAGCAGTTCTTC. It encodes CASSLEAGRPYNEQFF.

This clonotype came up many times. The rearrangement links TRBV4-3 to TRBJ2-1; D is tentatively TRBD1 or TRBD2 (5 bases each). The CDR3 totals 18 residues. V lost 2 bases to trimming and J lost 5 bases, with 22 bases between them. CDR1 is LGHNA, CDR2 YSLEER, per germline. CDR3: CASSQWLRWDVPDNEQFF. The CDR3 DNA reads TGCGCCAGCAGCCAATGGCTTAGATGGGACGTTCCGGACAATGAGCAGTTCTTC.

A few counts support this clonotype. V and J are TRBV7-9 and TRBJ2-5, with D hard to call. CDR3 length equals 13 residues. Trimming took 7 bases from V and 1 from J, leaving 10 bases between them. Per the germline V gene, CDR1 is SEHNR and CDR2 is FQNEAQ (reference sequence). The CDR3 bases are TGTGCCAGCACCCCAATGGGCCAAGAGACCCAGTACTTC. This encodes CASTPMGQETQYF.

This clonotype was seen a few times. The chain employs TRBV9 and TRBJ2-5; TRBD2 aligns across 8 bases. J was trimmed by 3 bases and V by 5 bases; bases with no gene match: 9. The germline CDR1 and CDR2 sequences are SGDLS and YYNGEE. The CDR3 covers 15 residues. The CDR3 sequence is CASRETGAGEETQYF. The CDR3 coding sequence is TGTGCCAGCAGAGAAACTGGAGCGGGAGAAGAGACCCAGTACTTC.

The CDR3 DNA reads TGCAGTGCTAGAGAGAGTAGCGGGAGCTCGTACGAGCAGTACTTC. This codes for CSARESSGSSYEQYF. The J gene is TRBJ2-7, the V gene TRBV20-1; 9 nucleotides match TRBD2. Per the germline V gene, CDR1 is DFQATT and CDR2 is SNEGSKA (reference sequence). V trimming: 0 bases; J trimming: 4 bases; junction bases outside the gene matches: 7. CDR3 size: 15 residues.

This clonotype came up a few times. This chain uses TRBV11-3 with TRBJ2-7, with unresolved D. The CDR3 is made up of 13 amino acids. In germline, CDR1 is SGHNT, CDR2 YENEEA. V lost 2 bases, J lost 7 bases, and 12 bases lay in between. As DNA, the CDR3 is TGTGCCAGCAGCTTAAGGTGGCAGATAGAGCAGTACGTC. Protein product: CASSLRWQIEQYV.

The rearrangement joins TRBV9 to TRBJ2-2, with TRBD2 as a possible D gene (5 bases). Germline V lookup: CDR1 SGDLS, CDR2 YYNGEE. The germline V and J ends were trimmed by 0 bases and 4 bases, with 10 bases remaining between them. The CDR3 extends over 15 amino acids. CDR3 amino acids: CASSVGASTTGELFF. In DNA, the CDR3 is TGTGCCAGCAGCGTAGGTGCTAGCACCACCGGGGAGCTGTTTTTT.

This clonotype showed up just a few times. This sequence joins TRBV4-1 and TRBJ2-1, with unresolved D. The ends were cut back, 0 bases at V and 3 bases at J, with 9 bases in the middle. Germline assignment: CDR1 MGHRA and CDR2 YSYEKL. The CDR3 is 15 amino acids. For the CDR3, the DNA is TGCGCCAGCAGCCAAGATGAGTCAGGCTACAATGAGCAGTTCTTC. It encodes CASSQDESGYNEQFF.

A few counts support this clonotype. The chain couples TRBV28 to TRBJ2-3; 9 bases are a match to TRBD2. This CDR3 has 16 amino acids. The junction had 10 bases not matched to a gene; V was cut back by 5 bases and J by 4 bases. Germline V gene data show CDR1 as MDHEN and CDR2 as SYDVKM. The CDR3 protein is CASSHPQREDPDTQYF. DNA of the CDR3: TGTGCCAGCAGTCACCCCCAGCGGGAGGACCCAGATACGCAGTATTTT.

This clonotype was found a few times. The rearrangement joins TRBV5-1 to TRBJ1-3; 7 positions agree with TRBD1. Trimming at V came to 2 bases and at J to 1 base, leaving 6 bases not matched to a gene. The germline V gene encodes CDR1 SGHRS and CDR2 YFSETQ. The CDR3 runs to 16 residues. Here the CDR3 reads CASSFGGGESGNTIYF. DNA of the CDR3: TGCGCCAGCAGCTTCGGAGGGGGCGAATCTGGAAACACCATATATTTT.

The chain recombines TRBV18 with TRBJ2-4, with TRBD2 as a possible D gene (6 bases). The CDR3 contains 16 residues. CDR1 is KGHSH, CDR2 LQKENI, per germline. The V and J ends lost 3 bases and 3 bases respectively, with 15 bases between them. The chain's CDR3 is CASSPGRGQIKNIQYF. In nucleotides, the CDR3 is TGTGCCAGCTCACCGGGGCGGGGCCAGATCAAAAACATTCAGTACTTC.

Here the CDR3 reads CASSFRLAGDTDTQYF. CDR3 coding DNA: TGTGCCAGCAGCTTTCGACTAGCGGGAGACACAGATACGCAGTATTTT. The chain is built from TRBV7-6 and TRBJ2-3, with TRBD2 identical over 12 bases. Germline V lookup: CDR1 SGHVS, CDR2 FNYEAQ. The J segment lost 2 bases and the V segment lost 3 bases, leaving 3 bases of the junction unmatched. This CDR3 has 16 residues. Supplemented by reference TRBV7-6 and TRBJ2-3, the full variable domain reads GAGVSQSPRYKVTKRGQDVALRCDPISGHVSLYWYRQALGQGPEFLTYFNYEAQQDKSGLPNDRFSAERPEGSISTLTIQRTEQRDSAMYRCASSFRLAGDTDTQYFGPGTRLTVL.

The chain links TRBV4-3 to TRBJ2-1, with 11 bases fitting TRBD2. V trimming: 3 bases; J trimming: 5 bases; junction bases outside the gene matches: 6. The CDR3 is made up of 16 amino acids. Looked up from germline, CDR1 is LGHNA and CDR2 is YSLEER. CDR3 region: CASSHSPGLADNEQFF. The CDR3 coding sequence is TGCGCCAGCAGCCATTCCCCGGGACTAGCGGACAATGAGCAGTTCTTC.

Only a few counts were recorded for this clonotype. The chain joins TRBV6-2 or TRBV6-3 to TRBJ2-1; 14 positions match TRBD2. V lost 6 bases and J lost 15; bases outside the gene matches: 7. Germline loops: CDR1 MNHEY, CDR2 SVGEGT. There are 13 residues in the CDR3. CDR3 region: CASSPGLAGVWFF. CDR3 bases: TGTGCCAGCAGCCCGGGACTAGCGGGAGTTTGGTTCTTC.

The V and J genes are TRBV20-1 and TRBJ2-3; 7 bases agree with TRBD1. Trimming removed 2 bases from V and 2 bases from J; junction bases left unmatched: 7. The CDR3 contains 15 residues. Germline CDR1 and CDR2: DFQATT and SNEGSKA (reference sequence). In DNA, the CDR3 is TGCAGTGCTAGACCCGGGACAGAGACCACAGATACGCAGTATTTT. This codes for CSARPGTETTDTQYF.

The J gene is TRBJ2-3, the V gene TRBV20-1, with TRBD2 matching over 11 bases. This CDR3 region has 16 residues. CDR1 DFQATT and CDR2 SNEGSKA come from the germline V gene (reference sequence). Unmatched junction bases numbered 10, after V lost 5 bases and J lost 3 bases. This CDR3 is CSAALSGRAITDTQYF. CDR3 coding DNA: TGCAGTGCTGCTCTTAGCGGGAGGGCCATAACAGATACGCAGTATTTT.

This clonotype came up a few times. The chain couples TRBV7-2 to TRBJ2-7; D is uncertain. Germline V gene data show CDR1 as SGHTA and CDR2 as FQGNSA. With 5 bases removed from V and 6 bases from J, the gap between germline ends came to 11 bases. The CDR3 spans 12 residues. The CDR3 protein is CASSLQSAEQYF. CDR3 in DNA: TGTGCCAGCAGCCTCCAATCAGCCGAGCAGTACTTC.

This clonotype was found a few times. The V and J genes are TRBV7-2 and TRBJ2-2; 7 bases are shared with TRBD2. Germline assignment: CDR1 SGHTA and CDR2 FQGNSA. Germline trimming cut 5 bases from V and 1 base from J; bases unmatched to any gene: 10. The CDR3 has 17 amino acids. CDR3 protein: CASSPRASGRNTGELFF. In DNA form, the CDR3 reads TGTGCCAGCAGCCCCCGGGCTAGCGGACGGAACACCGGGGAGCTGTTTTTT.

In its sample, this clonotype was seen a few times. The chain employs TRBV3-1 and TRBJ2-1; 7 bases map to TRBD2. The CDR3 runs to 16 residues. CDR1 is LGHDT, CDR2 YNNKEL, per germline (reference sequence). V lost 0 bases, J lost 1 base, and 3 bases stayed unmatched. The CDR3 DNA sequence: TGTGCCAGCAGCCAAGATCACGGGAGGTCCTACAATGAGCAGTTCTTC. Its protein product is CASSQDHGRSYNEQFF.